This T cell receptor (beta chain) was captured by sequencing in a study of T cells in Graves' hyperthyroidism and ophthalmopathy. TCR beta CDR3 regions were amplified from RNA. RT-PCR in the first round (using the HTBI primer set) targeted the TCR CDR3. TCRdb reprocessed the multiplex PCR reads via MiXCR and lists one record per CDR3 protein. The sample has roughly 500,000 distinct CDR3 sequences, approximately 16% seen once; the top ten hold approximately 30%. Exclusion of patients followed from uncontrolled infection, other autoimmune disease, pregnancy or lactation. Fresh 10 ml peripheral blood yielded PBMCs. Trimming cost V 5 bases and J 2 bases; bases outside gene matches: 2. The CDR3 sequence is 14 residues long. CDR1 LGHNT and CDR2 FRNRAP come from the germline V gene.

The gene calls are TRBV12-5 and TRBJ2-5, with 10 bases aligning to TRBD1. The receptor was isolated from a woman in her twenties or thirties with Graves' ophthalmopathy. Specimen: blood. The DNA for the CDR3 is TGTGCTAGTGGTCCGGGACAGGGGCAAGAGACCCAGTACTTC. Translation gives CASGPGQGQETQYF.